Listed here are 29 T cell receptor beta chains from one sample, sequenced in a study of T-cell reconstitution after alpha-beta-depleted transplantation in children. Using unique molecular identifiers, the investigators prepared the TCRbeta library. MiXCR, run by TCRdb on the PCR reads, gives a single entry per CDR3 protein. The sample includes 250,000 to 400,000 distinct CDR3 sequences, approximately 23% seen only once; the top ten take approximately 10%. Sample: PBMCs, mostly from graft donor cells, taken 180 days after TCRalphabeta/CD19-depleted stem cell transplant. These receptors were obtained from a male patient aged 10-17 years who had a stem cell transplant for acute lymphoblastic leukemia, so the T cells may come from the graft donor.

Remarks on this clonotype: At one boundary the junction diverges from the germline segment, which might be a read error. This chain uses TRBV5-6 with TRBJ2-7; 10 positions agree with TRBD2. Germline V gene sequence: CDR1 SGHDT, CDR2 YYEEEE. CDR3 size: 18 residues. The CDR3 DNA sequence: TGTGCCGGCAGACTACTAGGTGGGTCTAGCGGGAGTATCTACGAGCAGTACTTC. Protein: CAGRLLGGSSGSIYEQYF.

Comment on this clonotype: The junction shows a germline mismatch at one end, possibly a read error. The J gene is TRBJ2-6, the V gene TRBV29-1, with D perhaps TRBD1 (6 bases). The germline CDR1 and CDR2 sequences are SQVTM and ANQGSEA. The CDR3 has 13 residues. As DNA, the CDR3 is TGCAGCGCAGGGGAAGCTGGGGCCAACGTCCTGTCTTTC. Protein product: CSAGEAGANVLSF.

This clonotype appeared a few times. The chain carries TRBV20-1 and TRBJ1-5; no definite D call. The germline V and J ends were trimmed by 6 bases and 1 base, with 19 bases remaining between them. In germline, CDR1 is DFQATT, CDR2 SNEGSKA (reference sequence). CDR3 length equals 16 residues. This chain's CDR3 is CSALAPVGISNQPQHF. The CDR3 coding sequence is TGCAGTGCCCTGGCTCCGGTGGGTATCAGCAATCAGCCCCAGCATTTT.

This clonotype has a handful of counts. DNA for the CDR3: TGTGCCAGCAGCGGGGGACTAGCGGGAGATTTCGAGCAGTACTTC. Amino acid sequence: CASSGGLAGDFEQYF. The V gene is TRBV7-6, the J gene TRBJ2-7; TRBD2 agrees at 14 bases. CDR1 and CDR2 from the germline V gene are SGHVS and FNYEAQ. Germline trimming cut 5 bases from V and 6 bases from J; bases unmatched to any gene: 6. CDR3 length: 15 residues.

This clonotype has a handful of counts. V and J are TRBV3-1 and TRBJ1-1; D is perhaps TRBD1 (6 bases). The CDR3 has 15 amino acids. CDR1 and CDR2 (germline): LGHDT, YNNKEL (reference sequence). The V end lost 0 bases, the J end lost 7 bases, and 15 bases lay between the germline ends. The CDR3 here is CASSQDYTGLDEAFF. The CDR3 nucleotides are TGTGCCAGCAGCCAAGACTATACAGGGTTGGATGAAGCTTTCTTT.

Of note for this clonotype: A much larger clone lies a single base off, so this may be a read error. The chain links TRBV7-3 to TRBJ2-3, with 7 bases fitting TRBD2. The CDR3 is made up of 12 amino acids. Trimming removed 3 bases from V and 6 bases from J; junction bases left unmatched: 0. Germline-derived CDR1 and CDR2 are SGHTA and FQGTGA. The CDR3 coding sequence is TGTGCCAGCAGCTTTAGCGGGGATACGCAGTATTTT. Its protein product is CASSFSGDTQYF. Full variable domain (missing parts from reference TRBV7-3 and TRBJ2-3): GAGVSQTPSNKVTEKGKYVELRCDPISGHTALYWYRQSLGQGPEFLIYFQGTGAADDSGLPNDRFFAVRPEGSVSTLKIQRTERGDSAVYLCASSFSGDTQYFGPGTRLTVL.

The chain employs TRBV20-1 and TRBJ1-1; D gene unclear. The CDR3 consists of 12 residues. Germline V gene data show CDR1 as DFQATT and CDR2 as SNEGSKA (reference sequence). V dropped 1 base and J dropped 1 base, with 4 bases sitting between them. CDR3 region: CSARAGNTEAFF. Written as DNA, the CDR3 is TGCAGTGCTAGAGCAGGGAACACTGAAGCTTTCTTT.

Worth noting for this clonotype: A much larger clone differs from this one at a single base, so this may be a read error. The CDR3 region has the DNA TGCGCCAGCAGCTTCGTAGCGGGAGTTCGGTCCTACGAGCAGTACTTC. Translating gives CASSFVAGVRSYEQYF. The chain employs TRBV5-1 and TRBJ2-7; TRBD2 matches at 9 bases. Per the germline V gene, CDR1 is SGHRS and CDR2 is YFSETQ. After removal of 2 bases from V and 1 base from J, the junction contained 7 bases not matched to a gene. This CDR3 spans 16 amino acids.

This clonotype was picked up a small number of times. CDR3 protein: CASSLAWGTGERYEQYF. In DNA, the CDR3 is TGTGCCAGCAGCTTAGCGTGGGGCACAGGGGAACGCTACGAGCAGTACTTC. This chain uses TRBV7-9 with TRBJ2-7; 7 bases match TRBD1. The CDR3 length is 17 residues. After removal of 0 bases from V and 3 bases from J, the junction contained 11 bases not matched to a gene. Germline assignment: CDR1 SEHNR and CDR2 FQNEAQ (reference sequence).

This chain links TRBV18 with TRBJ2-3; D unclear. Germline CDR1 reads KGHSH; CDR2 reads LQKENI. V lost 6 bases and J 9 bases, leaving 22 bases between the germline ends. CDR3 length: 15 amino acids. CDR3 residues: CASSVLLVGVDTQYF. CDR3 coding DNA: TGTGCCAGCTCCGTCTTGCTAGTGGGCGTCGACACGCAGTATTTT.

This clonotype was seen at least ten times. The genes are TRBV27 and TRBJ2-1; 7 nucleotides match TRBD1. Germline CDR1 MNHEY, CDR2 SMNVEV (reference sequence). The CDR3 is 16 residues long. Trimming took 6 bases from V and 3 from J; bases not matched to a gene: 11. CDR3 nucleotide sequence: TGTGCCAGCAGCTTTCCTCGGACAGGCCTCTACAATGAGCAGTTCTTC. As protein: CASSFPRTGLYNEQFF.

For the CDR3, the DNA is TGTGCCAGTAGTATAGCCCTTCTCGGGCGTCGAGCATACAATGAGCAGTTCTTC. Residues: CASSIALLGRRAYNEQFF. The chain employs TRBV19 and TRBJ2-1, with unresolved D. The CDR3 loop spans 18 amino acids. With 1 base removed from V and 4 bases from J, the gap between germline ends came to 20 bases. CDR1 and CDR2 from the germline V gene are LNHDA and SQIVND (reference sequence).

In this sample, this clonotype turned up a few times. The rearrangement links TRBV7-6 to TRBJ2-7; 12 bases fit TRBD2. Losses at the gene ends were 1 base for V and 5 bases for J; bases not matched to a gene: 6. The length of the CDR3 is 16 residues. CDR1 and CDR2 from the germline V gene are SGHVS and FNYEAQ. This chain's CDR3 is CASSLVSGLAGNEQYF. The DNA for the CDR3 is TGTGCCAGCAGCTTAGTATCAGGACTAGCGGGAAACGAGCAGTACTTC.

The V call is TRBV28, the J call TRBJ1-2, with 8 nucleotides matching TRBD1. The CDR3 is made up of 15 amino acids. Germline CDR1 reads MDHEN; CDR2 reads SYDVKM. V gave up 3 bases and J gave up 2 bases; unmatched junction bases: 5. The CDR3 nucleotides read TGTGCCAGCAGTTTCCCGAGACAGGGGAACTATGGCTACACCTTC. It encodes CASSFPRQGNYGYTF.

The chain employs TRBV27 and TRBJ2-1, with 11 bases aligning to TRBD1. The V gene end was trimmed by 3 bases and the J gene end by 3 bases; junction bases not matched to a gene: 1. Germline CDR1 MNHEY, CDR2 SMNVEV (reference sequence). CDR3 length: 15 amino acids. CDR3 bases: TGTGCCAGCAGTTTTGGGACAGGGGGCTACAATGAGCAGTTCTTC. Translated, it gives CASSFGTGGYNEQFF.

This clonotype was observed at least ten times. This rearrangement joins TRBV2 to TRBJ2-4, with 14 positions matching TRBD2. CDR3 length: 16 amino acids. Germline V CDR1 and CDR2: SNHLY, FYNNEI. The V and J ends lost 5 bases and 8 bases, in that order; junction bases with no gene match: 8. In nucleotides, the CDR3 is TGTGCCAGCAGTCACGGGACTAGCGGGAGAAGTGACATTCAGTACTTC. Its translation is CASSHGTSGRSDIQYF. Combining the CDR3 with reference TRBV2 and TRBJ2-4 gives the whole variable domain EPEVTQTPSHQVTQMGQEVILRCVPISNHLYFYWYRQILGQKVEFLVSFYNNEISEKSEIFDDQFSVERPDGSNFTLKIRSTKLEDSAMYFCASSHGTSGRSDIQYFGAGTRLSVL.

This chain links TRBV7-6 with TRBJ2-5, with D maybe TRBD1 (6 bases). CDR1 and CDR2 (germline): SGHVS, FNYEAQ. This CDR3 is 15 amino acids long. The ends were cut back, 1 base at V and 5 bases at J, with 14 bases in the middle. DNA for the CDR3: TGTGCCAGCAGCTTAGGGCTACAGGGTGGGGAGACCCAGTACTTC. Protein product: CASSLGLQGGETQYF. The variable domain in full, with the rest retrieved from reference TRBV7-6 and TRBJ2-5, is GAGVSQSPRYKVTKRGQDVALRCDPISGHVSLYWYRQALGQGPEFLTYFNYEAQQDKSGLPNDRFSAERPEGSISTLTIQRTEQRDSAMYRCASSLGLQGGETQYFGPGTRLLVL.

This clonotype has more than one count but fewer than ten. J is TRBJ2-7 and V is TRBV10-3; possible D gene TRBD1, 5 bases. The CDR3 consists of 12 residues. V lost 4 bases, J lost 7 bases, and 11 bases lay in between. Germline values: CDR1 ENHRY, CDR2 SYGVKD. CDR3 DNA: TGTGCCATCAGTGTCAAGGGGCTTGAGCAGTACTTC. As protein: CAISVKGLEQYF.

This clonotype turned up a few times. The V gene is TRBV20-1, the J gene TRBJ1-4; D perhaps matches TRBD1 (5 bases). The CDR3 totals 15 residues. The germline gives CDR1 DFQATT, CDR2 SNEGSKA (reference sequence). Deletions cut 6 bases from V and 0 bases from J, with 14 bases between. This chain's CDR3 is CSARQAGATNEKLFF. CDR3 nucleotides: TGCAGTGCCCGACAAGCGGGGGCAACTAATGAAAAACTGTTTTTT.

The V call is TRBV5-1, the J call TRBJ2-5; 9 positions agree with TRBD2. The CDR3 runs to 16 residues. The germline CDR1 and CDR2 sequences are SGHRS and YFSETQ. With V trimmed by 0 bases and J by 4 bases, 7 bases remained unmatched. The CDR3, as DNA: TGCGCCAGCAGCTTGGGGGCCCCTAGCGGGGTAGAGACCCAGTACTTC. This gives the protein CASSLGAPSGVETQYF.

The chain carries TRBV10-3 and TRBJ1-5; no clear D. The CDR3 length is 14 residues. Germline assignment: CDR1 ENHRY and CDR2 SYGVKD. V was pared by 0 bases and J by 7 bases, with 10 bases between. The CDR3 DNA follows: TGTGCCATCAGTGAGTCCGGCGTGAGGCAGCCCCAGCATTTT. Its protein is CAISESGVRQPQHF.

There are a few counts of this clonotype. This chain joins TRBV12-3 or TRBV12-4 and TRBJ2-5; a possible D gene is TRBD1 (5 bases). Trimming took 6 bases from V and 5 from J, leaving 13 bases between them. CDR3 length: 13 residues. CDR3 sequence reads: CASRARAPETQYF. CDR3 DNA: TGTGCCAGCAGGGCCAGGGCTCCGGAGACCCAGTACTTC.

The chain employs TRBV7-2 and TRBJ2-7; no firm D call. V was clipped by 3 bases and J by 0 bases, with 12 bases between them. The CDR3 is made up of 15 amino acids. Germline values: CDR1 SGHTA, CDR2 FQGNSA. For the CDR3, the DNA is TGTGCCAGCAGCTTTGATAGGCAGAGCTCCTACGAGCAGTACTTC. Translating it yields CASSFDRQSSYEQYF.

This clonotype was seen more than once but under ten times. The chain has TRBV9 and TRBJ2-1; weak D call: TRBD2 (6 bases). The CDR3 has 16 amino acids. CDR1 is SGDLS, CDR2 YYNGEE, per germline. V was trimmed by 3 bases and J by 10 bases, leaving 23 bases between them. CDR3 in DNA: TGTGCCAGCAGCGCTGGATTCGGGACTCAAGGGAAGGAGCAGTTCTTC. This gives the protein CASSAGFGTQGKEQFF.

The J gene is TRBJ2-7, the V gene TRBV20-1, with 8 positions matching TRBD1. CDR3 length equals 14 residues. Per germline, CDR1 DFQATT and CDR2 SNEGSKA (reference sequence). V lost 5 bases and J lost 5; bases outside the gene matches: 11. The CDR3 is CSASRWTGNNEQYF. CDR3 sequence (DNA): TGCAGTGCTTCTCGCTGGACAGGGAACAACGAGCAGTACTTC.

Notes on this clonotype: This could be a read error, since a much larger clone is one nucleotide away. The chain couples TRBV20-1 to TRBJ2-7, with no clear D. Germline assignment: CDR1 DFQATT and CDR2 SNEGSKA (reference sequence). CDR3 length: 12 amino acids. The CDR3 protein is CSPRPPPYEQYF. The DNA for the CDR3 is TGCAGTCCTAGACCTCCTCCCTACGAGCAGTACTTC.

Only a few counts were recorded for this clonotype. The chain has TRBV4-2 and TRBJ1-1; D not resolved. V was shortened by 1 base and J by 10 bases, with 22 bases between the two germline ends. The germline V gene encodes CDR1 LGHNA and CDR2 YNFKEQ. The CDR3 spans 16 residues. The CDR3 loop is CASSQVQALGHFGAFF. CDR3 bases: TGTGCCAGCAGCCAAGTCCAGGCCCTGGGCCATTTTGGAGCTTTCTTT.

Only a few counts were recorded for this clonotype. The chain combines TRBV4-1 with TRBJ2-7; 11 bases align to TRBD1. The CDR3 runs 15 residues. Germline V CDR1 and CDR2: MGHRA, YSYEKL. The V gene end was trimmed by 3 bases and the J gene end by 2 bases; junction bases not matched to a gene: 3. The CDR3 sequence is CASSQRTGGTYEQYF. CDR3 coding DNA: TGCGCCAGCAGCCAGAGGACAGGGGGCACCTACGAGCAGTACTTC.

This clonotype appeared a few times. The chain combines TRBV4-1 with TRBJ1-5, with TRBD1 matching 8 bases. The junction had 11 bases not matched to a gene; V was cut back by 4 bases and J by 6 bases. The length of the CDR3 is 16 residues. From germline, CDR1 is MGHRA and CDR2 YSYEKL. CDR3 sequence (DNA): TGCGCCAGCAGCCTCGGGACAGGAGGATTTGTTCAGCCCCAGCATTTT. Translating gives CASSLGTGGFVQPQHF.